The T cell receptor (beta chain) under discussion was sequenced for a study of shared clonotypes between healthy human individuals (dated by TCRdb to 2018 to 2021). For context, the study as a whole: The cohort comprised a couple of women and a few men aged 18 to 49 years. Each donor's leukapheresis produced roughly between roughly 0.85 and 9 billion PBMCs. Libraries were prepared and TCR repertoires were sequenced by different laboratories using diverse techniques, in order to increase sequencing depth and limit assay-specific biases. Blood TCR repertoires of a handful of healthy adults were deeply sequenced to estimate repertoire size and the extent of clonotype sharing between individuals. For each donor, CD4 naive and CD4 memory were each given three plates, CD8 naive was given two plates, and CD8 memory was given one plate.

This clone appeared a few times. The antigen this receptor binds is unknown. Base qualities are not recorded, but no much larger clone differs from it by a single base. Donors were healthy HIV-negative adults with no recently reported acute infections or vaccinations. Every donor was a Caucasian adult living in Nashville, Tennessee, USA. CD4+ T cells were enriched by magnetic negative selection; naive cells were then positively selected on CD45RA, and the negative fraction formed the memory subset. Blood was collected by leukapheresis, and PBMCs were isolated by Ficoll-Histopaque density gradient centrifugation and then cryopreserved in liquid nitrogen vapor phase. Analytical flow cytometry was used to check the purity and quantity of each magnetically sorted T cell population. Genomic DNA was isolated from every sorted fraction and measured by UV absorbance on a Nanodrop 2000c. Broader findings and caveats from the paper: Estimated clonotype richness was generally larger for naive than for memory subsets. Rarefaction of sorted-subset datasets indicated incomplete sequencing despite the large sequencing depth. Higher generation probabilities were observed for clonotypes shared by all four sorted-subset donors than for non-shared clonotypes. Sampling was restricted to blood, and TCR repertoires in tissue are likely to differ from TCR repertoires in blood. Across a handful of donors, about 5.2% of naive CD4, over 3% of naive CD8, 2% to 2.5% of memory CD4, and under 0.45% of memory CD8 clonotypes were shared. The small number of donors limited the genetic and exposure-history diversity represented. Pairwise subsampling indicated that sequencing depth was expected to affect the degree of clonotype sharing among donors.

Including the terminal cysteine and phenylalanine, the CDR3 comprises 15 residues. Only the CDR3 DNA is retained, 45 bases long and in frame from the first base. Trimming takes 4 bases off V and 2 bases off J; junction bases not matched to a gene: 5. Sequences SGHNT (CDR1) and YYREEE (CDR2) are obtained from the germline V gene (reference sequence). Using the deep immunoSEQ assay, TCR CDR3 regions were amplified from genomic DNA by multiplex PCR. For each cell subset, the extracted genomic DNA was distributed evenly across all wells of several immunoSEQ 96-well plates, and each plate served as one replicate. For sorted subsets, roughly 200 ng of genomic DNA, equivalent to some 30,000 T cell genomes, went into each replicate PCR. Purified libraries were quantified with a Qubit 3.0 fluorometer, sized on a Bioanalyzer 2100, and re-quantified with the KAPA Library Quantification kit. A separate single-read 150-cycle Illumina NextSeq 550 flow cell was used to sequence each immunoSEQ 96-well plate. The authors processed their data as follows. Because the immunoSEQ output included only junctional sequences and no quality scores, the filtering could not be the same as the filtering used for full-length reads. To assign V/J genes and CDR3, sequences were annotated using PyIR, a Python wrapper for IgBLAST v1.9, with IMGT germline references. Reads were removed for weak V/J assignments (E-value above 1e-6), missing CDR3, stop codons, out-of-frame junctions, or ambiguous translated residues. V3J clonotypes were defined as sequences sharing the same inferred V gene, J gene, and CDR3 amino acid sequence. To compute the percentage overlap between repertoires, the number of shared unique clonotypes was divided by the size of the smaller repertoire. Repertoire richness was assessed with RTK rarefaction, the Chao1 estimator, and Recon v2.1 estimates of unobserved clonotypes. For all TCRbeta clonotypes obtained by the gDNA method from a handful of donors, generation probabilities were computed with OLGA. TCRdb's version of the immuneACCESS table is confined to in-frame rearrangements and falls short of the full clone set. An unresolved V gene accounts for under half of the shortfall where checked; the remainder is of unknown origin. V and J calls and clone size are copied from that table; D and trimming were computed from the DNA. In this sample the table shows around 750,000 clones, under 80% of which occur a single time. The ten largest clonotypes hold roughly 1.7% of the sample.

The sequencing sample was made of memory CD4+ T cells sorted from blood. The cell subset or site tag for this specimen amounts to: CD45RA-negative fraction. The V and J segments used are TRBV5-4 and TRBJ1-1; 10 bases in the middle match TRBD1. This receptor was obtained from a woman under 40 in good health. The sequenced DNA: TGTGCCAGCAGCGGGACAGGGGTCTTCAACACTGAAGCTTTCTTT. It codes for CASSGTGVFNTEAFF.